Listed below are T cell receptor beta chains from one sample, sequenced in a study of spatial heterogeneity in lung cancer. One entry per CDR3 protein results from TCRdb running MiXCR on the 5' RACE reads. The sample includes tens of thousands of distinct CDR3 sequences, 13% seen only once; the top ten take 7.2%. Sequences were derived from PBMCs, sampled at surgery. These receptors came from a male donor with early-stage non-small cell lung cancer. Both conserved end residues are trimmed from each CDR3.

TRBV27,TRBJ1-2,ASSDRSYGYT
TRBV6-1,TRBJ2-3,ASSVSGTSTDTQY
TRBV2,TRBJ2-3,ASTSSTGIDTQY
TRBV27,TRBJ2-3,ASSLLGFPDTQY
TRBV6-6,TRBJ1-2,ASSQLGTGPSSGYT
TRBV7-6,TRBJ1-1,ASSPLNREYGTEAF
TRBV3-1,TRBJ2-1,ASSQVADSYNEQF
TRBV6-5,TRBJ1-2,ASSPRPAGYT
TRBV7-8,TRBJ2-3,ASSATGASGDTQY
TRBV7-8,TRBJ1-3,ASNGGSSGNTIY
TRBV5-6,TRBJ2-5,ASSTPGQGHRETQY
TRBV4-3,TRBJ1-1,ASSPERARNTEAF
TRBV12-3/TRBV12-4,TRBJ2-1,ASSPPGLRVSSYNEQF
TRBV30,TRBJ2-3,AWTLGTPGVY
TRBV10-3,TRBJ2-2,AITFSPANTGELF
TRBV20-1,TRBJ1-2,SAPGAANGYT
TRBV20-1,TRBJ2-1,SASQRAEQF
TRBV27,TRBJ2-3,ASSLMEGGPGDTQY
TRBV7-7,TRBJ2-3,ASSRTGGNTDTQY
TRBV7-2,TRBJ2-7,ASSLVTAYEQY
TRBV29-1,TRBJ2-2,SVAGSNTGELF
TRBV4-2,TRBJ2-1,ASSQDGVAGPSSYNEQF